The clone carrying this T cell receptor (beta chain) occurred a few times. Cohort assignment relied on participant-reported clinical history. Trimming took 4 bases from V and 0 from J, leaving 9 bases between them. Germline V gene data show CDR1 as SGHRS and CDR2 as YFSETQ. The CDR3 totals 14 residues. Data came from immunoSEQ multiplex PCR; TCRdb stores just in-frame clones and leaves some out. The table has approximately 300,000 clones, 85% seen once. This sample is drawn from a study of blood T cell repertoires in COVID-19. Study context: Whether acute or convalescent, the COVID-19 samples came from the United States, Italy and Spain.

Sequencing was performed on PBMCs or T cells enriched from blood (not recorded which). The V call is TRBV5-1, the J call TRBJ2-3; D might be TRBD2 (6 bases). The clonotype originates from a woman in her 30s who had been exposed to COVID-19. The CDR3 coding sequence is TGCGCCAGCAGCGCGGGGATCAGCACAGATACGCAGTATTTT. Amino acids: CASSAGISTDTQYF.